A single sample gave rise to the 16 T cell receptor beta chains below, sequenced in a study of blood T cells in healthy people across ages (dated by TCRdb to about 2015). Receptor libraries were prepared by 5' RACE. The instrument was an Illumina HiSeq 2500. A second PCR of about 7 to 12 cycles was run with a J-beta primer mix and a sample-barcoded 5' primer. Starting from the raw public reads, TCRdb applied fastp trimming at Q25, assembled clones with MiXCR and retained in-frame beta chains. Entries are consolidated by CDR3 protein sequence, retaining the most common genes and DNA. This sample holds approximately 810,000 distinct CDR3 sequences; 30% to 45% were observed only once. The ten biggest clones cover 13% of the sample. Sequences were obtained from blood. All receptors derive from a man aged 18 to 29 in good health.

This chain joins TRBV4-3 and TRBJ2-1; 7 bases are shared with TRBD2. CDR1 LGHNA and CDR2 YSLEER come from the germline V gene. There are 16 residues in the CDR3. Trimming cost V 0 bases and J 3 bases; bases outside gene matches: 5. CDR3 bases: TGCGCCAGCAGCCAAGATGTTGGGGGGGTCTACAATGAGCAGTTCTTC. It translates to CASSQDVGGVYNEQFF.

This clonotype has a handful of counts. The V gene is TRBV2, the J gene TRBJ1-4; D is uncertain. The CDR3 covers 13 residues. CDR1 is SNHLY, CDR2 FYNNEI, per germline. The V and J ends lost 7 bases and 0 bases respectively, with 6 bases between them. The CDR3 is CASNVATNEKLFF. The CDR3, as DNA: TGTGCCAGCAACGTAGCAACTAATGAAAAACTGTTTTTT.

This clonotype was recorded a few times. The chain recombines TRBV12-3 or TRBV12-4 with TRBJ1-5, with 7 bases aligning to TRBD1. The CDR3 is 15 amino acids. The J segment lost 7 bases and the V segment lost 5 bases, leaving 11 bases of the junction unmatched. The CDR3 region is CASSPPVDREQPQHF. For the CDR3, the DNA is TGTGCCAGCAGTCCCCCCGTCGACAGGGAGCAGCCCCAGCATTTT.

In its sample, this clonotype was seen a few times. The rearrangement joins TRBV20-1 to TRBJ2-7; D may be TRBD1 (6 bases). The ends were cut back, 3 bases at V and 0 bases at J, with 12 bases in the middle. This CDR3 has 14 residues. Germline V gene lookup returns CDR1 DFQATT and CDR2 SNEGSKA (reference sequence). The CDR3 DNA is TGCAGTGCTAGCATTACAGGGTTCTCCTACGAGCAGTACTTC. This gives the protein CSASITGFSYEQYF.

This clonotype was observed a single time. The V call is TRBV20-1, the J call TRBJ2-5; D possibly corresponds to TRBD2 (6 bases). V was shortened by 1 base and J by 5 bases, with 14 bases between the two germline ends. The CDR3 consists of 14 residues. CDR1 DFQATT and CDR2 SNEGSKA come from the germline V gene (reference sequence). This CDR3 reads CSARVRGYSETQYF. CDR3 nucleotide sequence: TGCAGTGCTAGAGTTCGGGGGTATAGTGAGACCCAGTACTTC.

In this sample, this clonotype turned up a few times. The CDR3 region is CATSIRGNTEAFF. In DNA form, the CDR3 reads TGTGCCACCAGCATAAGGGGGAACACTGAAGCTTTCTTT. V and J are TRBV15 and TRBJ1-1; a possible D gene is TRBD1 (5 bases). The CDR3 covers 13 residues. V was pared by 4 bases and J by 1 base, with 7 bases between. Germline V gives CDR1 LNHNV, CDR2 YYDKDF (reference sequence). The full variable domain, with the rest looked up from reference TRBV15 and TRBJ1-1, is DAMVIQNPRYQVTQFGKPVTLSCSQTLNHNVMYWYQQKSSQAPKLLFHYYDKDFNNEADTPDNFQSRRPNTSFCFLDIRSPGLGDTAMYLCATSIRGNTEAFFGQGTRLTVV.

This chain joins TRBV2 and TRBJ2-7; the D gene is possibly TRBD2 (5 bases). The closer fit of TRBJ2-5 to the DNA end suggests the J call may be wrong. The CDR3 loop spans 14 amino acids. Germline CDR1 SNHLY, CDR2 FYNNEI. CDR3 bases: TGTGCCAGCATAGTATTTGACGGGGTGGAGACCCAGTACTTC. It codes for CASIVFDGVETQYF.

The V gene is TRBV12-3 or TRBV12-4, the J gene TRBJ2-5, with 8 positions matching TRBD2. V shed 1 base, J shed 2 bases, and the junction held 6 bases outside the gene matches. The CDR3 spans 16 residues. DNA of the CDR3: TGTGCCAGCAGTTTAGGAAGCGGGGGTGCTCAAGAGACCCAGTACTTC. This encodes CASSLGSGGAQETQYF.

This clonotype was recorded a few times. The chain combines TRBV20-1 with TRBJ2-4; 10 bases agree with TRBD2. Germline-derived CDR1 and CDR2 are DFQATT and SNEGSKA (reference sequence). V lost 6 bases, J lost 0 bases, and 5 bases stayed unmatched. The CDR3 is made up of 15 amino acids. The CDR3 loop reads CSAELAGLAKNIQYF. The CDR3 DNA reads TGCAGTGCGGAACTAGCGGGACTAGCCAAAAACATTCAGTACTTC.

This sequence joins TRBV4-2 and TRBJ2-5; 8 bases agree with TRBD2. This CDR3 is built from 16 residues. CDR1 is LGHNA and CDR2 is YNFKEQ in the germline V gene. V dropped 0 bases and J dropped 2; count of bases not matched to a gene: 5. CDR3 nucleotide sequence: TGTGCCAGCAGCCAAGATTATTCTAGCGGGCAAGAGACCCAGTACTTC. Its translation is CASSQDYSSGQETQYF.

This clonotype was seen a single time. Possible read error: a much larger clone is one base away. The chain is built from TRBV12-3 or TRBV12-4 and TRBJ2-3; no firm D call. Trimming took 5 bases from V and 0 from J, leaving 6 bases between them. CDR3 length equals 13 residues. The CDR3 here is CASSKFSTDTQYF. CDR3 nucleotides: TGTGCCAGCAGTAAATTTAGCACAGATACGCAGTATTTT.

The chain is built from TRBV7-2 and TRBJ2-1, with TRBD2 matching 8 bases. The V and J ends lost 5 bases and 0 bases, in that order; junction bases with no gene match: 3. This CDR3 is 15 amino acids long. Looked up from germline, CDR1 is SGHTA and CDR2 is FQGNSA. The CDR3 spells CASSGLASSYNEQFF. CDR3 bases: TGTGCCAGCAGCGGACTAGCTTCCTCCTACAATGAGCAGTTCTTC.

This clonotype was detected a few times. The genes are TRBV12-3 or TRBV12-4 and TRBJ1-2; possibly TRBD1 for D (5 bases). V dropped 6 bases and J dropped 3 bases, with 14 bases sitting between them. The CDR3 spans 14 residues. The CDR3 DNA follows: TGTGCCAGCAGCCCCGGGACTCATGACTATGGCTACACCTTC. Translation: CASSPGTHDYGYTF.

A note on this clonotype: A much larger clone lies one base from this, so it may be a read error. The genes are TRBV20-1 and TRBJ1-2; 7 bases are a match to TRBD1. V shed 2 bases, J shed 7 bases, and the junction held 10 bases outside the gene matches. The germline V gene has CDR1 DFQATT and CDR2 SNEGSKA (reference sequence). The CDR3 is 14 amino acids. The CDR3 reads CSARMRDSTCGYTF. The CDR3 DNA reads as TGCAGTGCTAGAATGCGGGACAGCACCTGTGGCTACACCTTC.

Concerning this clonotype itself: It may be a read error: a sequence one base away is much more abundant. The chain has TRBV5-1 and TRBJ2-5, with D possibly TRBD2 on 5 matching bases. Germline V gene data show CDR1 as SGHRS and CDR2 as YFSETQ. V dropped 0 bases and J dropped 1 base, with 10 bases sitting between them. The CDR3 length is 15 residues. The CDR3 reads CASSLVASSQETQYF. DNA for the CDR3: TGCGCCAGCAGCTTGGTTGCTAGCAGCCAAGAGACCCAGTACTTC.

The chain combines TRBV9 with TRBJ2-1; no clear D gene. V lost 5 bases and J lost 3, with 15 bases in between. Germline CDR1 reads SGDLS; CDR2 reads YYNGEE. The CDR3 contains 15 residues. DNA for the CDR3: TGTGCCAGCAGTGCACCGACTCAGCACTACAATGAGCAGTTCTTC. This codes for CASSAPTQHYNEQFF.